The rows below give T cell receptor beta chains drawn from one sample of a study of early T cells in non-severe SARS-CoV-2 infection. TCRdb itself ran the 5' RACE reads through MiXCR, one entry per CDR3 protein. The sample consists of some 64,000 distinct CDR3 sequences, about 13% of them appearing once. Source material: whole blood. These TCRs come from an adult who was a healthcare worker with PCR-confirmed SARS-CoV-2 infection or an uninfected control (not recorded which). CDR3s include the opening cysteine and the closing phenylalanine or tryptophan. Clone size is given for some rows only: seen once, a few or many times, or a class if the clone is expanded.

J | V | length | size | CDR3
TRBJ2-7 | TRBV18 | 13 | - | CASSPPGLYEQYF
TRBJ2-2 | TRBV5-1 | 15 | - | CASSPTGQDTGELFF
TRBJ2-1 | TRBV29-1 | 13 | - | CSGSGSGFNEQFF
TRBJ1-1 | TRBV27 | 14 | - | CASSPLLIPTEAFF
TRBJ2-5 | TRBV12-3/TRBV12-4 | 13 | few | CATMWVGRETQYF
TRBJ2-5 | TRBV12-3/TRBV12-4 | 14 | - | CASSSRQNQETQYF
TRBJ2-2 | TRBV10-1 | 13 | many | CASSDRVPGELFF
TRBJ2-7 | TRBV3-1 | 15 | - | CASSFGLAVTYEQYF
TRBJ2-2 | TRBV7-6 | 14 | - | CASSLAGNTGELFF
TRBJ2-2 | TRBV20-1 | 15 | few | CSARADTGYTGELFF
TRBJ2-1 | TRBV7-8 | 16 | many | CASSLAGLAGSNEQFF
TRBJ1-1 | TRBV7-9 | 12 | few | CASSYTGQDAFF
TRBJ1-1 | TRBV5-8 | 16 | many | CASSLESGGVNTEAFF
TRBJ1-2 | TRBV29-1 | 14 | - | CSVEEAAGWNGYTF
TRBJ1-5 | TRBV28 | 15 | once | CASSASTATLKPQHF
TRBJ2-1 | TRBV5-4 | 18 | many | CASSLRASRYRSYNEQFF
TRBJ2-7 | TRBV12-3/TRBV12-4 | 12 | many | CASSFELGAVYF
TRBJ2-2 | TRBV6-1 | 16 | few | CASRSERSANTGELFF
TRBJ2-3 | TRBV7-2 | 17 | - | CASSLDRGRLSTDTQYF
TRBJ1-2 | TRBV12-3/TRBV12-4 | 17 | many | CASSYNAPGTGSYGYTF
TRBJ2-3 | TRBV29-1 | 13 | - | CSVTPGYTDTQYF
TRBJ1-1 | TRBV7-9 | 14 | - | CASSSLNWPTEAFF
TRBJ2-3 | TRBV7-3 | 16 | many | CASSLDLQGRTDTQYF
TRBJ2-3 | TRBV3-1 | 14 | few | CASTLRGRADTQYF
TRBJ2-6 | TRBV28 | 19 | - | CASTAMQGQGASGANVLTF
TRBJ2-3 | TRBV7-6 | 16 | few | CASSLNPPPYTDTQYF
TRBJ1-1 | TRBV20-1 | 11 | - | CSAEMRTEAFF
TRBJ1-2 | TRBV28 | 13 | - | CASSPAPLAGYTF
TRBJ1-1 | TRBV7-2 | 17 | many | CASSLFSERWGHTEAFF
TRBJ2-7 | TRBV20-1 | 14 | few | CSARPGASSYEQYF
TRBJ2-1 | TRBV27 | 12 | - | CASRQGYNEQFF
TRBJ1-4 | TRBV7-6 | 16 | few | CASSLSASGPNEKLFF
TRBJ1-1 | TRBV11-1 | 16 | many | CASSPRGGLQNTEAFF
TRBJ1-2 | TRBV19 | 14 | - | CASKQRTGLHGYTF
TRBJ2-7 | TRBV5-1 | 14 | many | CASSLRTSNHEQYF